Below, one T cell receptor beta chain is given with its context. The V end lost 0 bases, the J end lost 5 bases, and 8 bases lay between the germline ends. The CDR3 sequence is 15 residues long. In germline, CDR1 is MNHNS, CDR2 SASEGT. These data are taken from a study of shared clonotypes between healthy human individuals. Study at large: Used for every donor were three CD4 naive, three CD4 memory, two CD8 naive and one CD8 memory plate.

The assay was immunoSEQ multiplex PCR, and TCRdb's table has in-frame clones only and misses some. The data contain 850,000 to 1,200,000 clones, around 75% of them singletons. Sequenced: memory CD4+ T cells sorted from blood. Subset meaning: CD45RA-negative fraction. This TCR came from a man aged 18 to 29 in good health. The chain couples TRBV6-1 to TRBJ1-6; no clear D. CDR3 region: CASSEARVHNSPLHF. The CDR3 DNA reads as TGTGCCAGCAGTGAAGCTAGGGTCCATAATTCACCCCTCCACTTT.